This entry lists 12 T cell receptor beta chains sequenced from one sample in a study of blood T cell repertoires in COVID-19. Generated by immunoSEQ multiplex PCR, the TCRdb table keeps only in-frame clones and is missing some. The data contain 170,000 or so clones, over 80% of them seen just once; the ten biggest clones take up around 6.3%. Material: peripheral blood. The receptors were gathered from a woman between 35 and 50 years old with COVID-19, enrolled during active disease.

The chain combines TRBV6-1 with TRBJ1-1; TRBD1 aligns across 9 bases. V was pared by 2 bases and J by 7 bases, with 5 bases of the junction left unmatched. Germline V CDR1 and CDR2: MNHNS, SASEGT. This CDR3 has 14 amino acids. CDR3 amino acids: CASSEWDRAREAFF. The CDR3 DNA reads TGTGCCAGCAGTGAATGGGACAGGGCGCGTGAAGCTTTCTTT.

The chain has TRBV9 and TRBJ2-7; 11 bases agree with TRBD1. Germline CDR1 and CDR2: SGDLS and YYNGEE. Unmatched junction bases numbered 12, after V lost 5 bases and J lost 5 bases. This CDR3 is 16 amino acids long. The CDR3 region is CASSDAGTGGSHEQYF. The CDR3, as DNA: TGTGCCAGCAGTGATGCCGGGACAGGGGGATCCCACGAGCAGTACTTC.

This rearrangement joins TRBV19 to TRBJ2-1; 8 bases match TRBD2. CDR1 is LNHDA and CDR2 is SQIVND in the germline V gene (reference sequence). There are 15 residues in the CDR3. J gave up 7 bases and V 4 bases, and 9 bases lay outside the gene matches. This chain's CDR3 is CASSRGAGATNEQFF. In nucleotides, the CDR3 is TGTGCCAGTAGTAGAGGAGCGGGAGCGACAAATGAGCAGTTCTTC.

In this sample, this clone turned up a few times. The gene calls are TRBV5-4 and TRBJ1-5; tentatively, D is TRBD1 (6 bases). CDR3 size: 14 residues. From germline, CDR1 is SGHNT and CDR2 YYREEE (reference sequence). The ends were cut back, 4 bases at V and 3 bases at J, with 11 bases in the middle. The CDR3 bases are TGTGCCAGCAGCCTGGGGGGGCCCAATCAGCCCCAGCATTTT. This codes for CASSLGGPNQPQHF.

This clone was picked up a small number of times. The J gene is TRBJ2-2, the V gene TRBV3-1 (or the pseudogene TRBV3-2), with 11 bases lining up with TRBD1. Germline lookup yields CDR1 LGHDT and CDR2 YNNKEL (reference sequence). V lost 6 bases to trimming and J lost 5 bases; unmatched junction nucleotides: 8. CDR3 length: 16 residues. CDR3 sequence reads: CASSPGQGAWTGELFF. The DNA of the CDR3 is TGTGCCAGCAGTCCAGGACAGGGGGCATGGACCGGGGAGCTGTTTTTT.

About this clone itself: In the same sample, other DNA sequences code for this CDR3. The chain combines TRBV5-1 with TRBJ1-2; the match to TRBD1 covers 9 bases. V dropped 4 bases and J dropped 4; count of bases not matched to a gene: 2. The germline gives CDR1 SGHRS, CDR2 YFSETQ. The CDR3 has 13 amino acids. CDR3 amino acids: CASSPGQGYGYTF. CDR3 sequence (DNA): TGCGCCAGCAGCCCGGGACAGGGCTATGGCTACACCTTC.

The V and J genes are TRBV6-5 and TRBJ2-5, with TRBD2 as a possible D gene (6 bases). V was clipped by 0 bases and J by 4 bases, with 9 bases between them. This CDR3 has 14 residues. Germline CDR1 is MNHEY and CDR2 is SVGAGI. DNA of the CDR3: TGTGCCAGCAGTTACTCGGGGGGAAGAGAGACCCAGTACTTC. Residues: CASSYSGGRETQYF.

The chain links TRBV13 to TRBJ2-7; D not resolved. The CDR3 spans 11 residues. CDR1 and CDR2 (germline): PRHDT, FYEKMQ (reference sequence). Trimming left V 4 bases short and J 6 bases short, with 7 bases between. The chain's CDR3 is CASSSLSEQYF. For the CDR3, the DNA is TGTGCCAGCAGCTCACTGAGCGAGCAGTACTTC.

The J gene is TRBJ1-5, the V gene TRBV10-2; no clear D gene. From germline, CDR1 is WSHSY and CDR2 SAAADI. V lost 7 bases and J lost 8, with 12 bases in between. This CDR3 has 12 amino acids. The chain's CDR3 is CASTPGGEPQHF. CDR3 coding DNA: TGCGCCAGCACCCCGGGCGGGGAGCCCCAGCATTTT.

V is TRBV5-1 and J is TRBJ1-1, with 10 bases matching TRBD1. Per the germline V gene, CDR1 is SGHRS and CDR2 is YFSETQ. V lost 0 bases and J lost 5; bases outside the gene matches: 7. The CDR3 is 16 residues long. The CDR3 DNA follows: TGCGCCAGCAGCTTGGTCCGACAGGGGGCCGATACTGAAGCTTTCTTT. Protein sequence: CASSLVRQGADTEAFF.

The chain couples TRBV6-5 to TRBJ1-1; 7 bases match TRBD1. Germline CDR1 reads MNHEY; CDR2 reads SVGAGI. The J segment lost 0 bases and the V segment lost 8 bases, leaving 3 bases of the junction unmatched. The CDR3 is 13 residues long. In DNA, the CDR3 is TGTGCCAGCCAGGGGGTTATGAACACTGAAGCTTTCTTT. It is translated as CASQGVMNTEAFF.

The rearrangement uses TRBV7-6 and TRBJ1-5; 11 bases are a match to TRBD1. The CDR3 runs 15 residues. V shed 7 bases and J 10 bases; nucleotides not matched to a gene: 12. Germline CDR1 is SGHVS and CDR2 is FNYEAQ. The CDR3, as DNA: TGTGCCAGCACCAAGTCGGGGACAGGGGGGGAACCCCAGCATTTT. Encoded protein: CASTKSGTGGEPQHF.